These 8 T cell receptor beta chains were sequenced from one sample in a study of breast tumors, draining lymph nodes, adjacent tissues. TCRdb analysed the multiplex PCR reads with MiXCR anew, one entry per CDR3 protein. This sample has some 200,000 distinct CDR3 sequences; about 32% occur once, and the top ten carry approximately 4.5%. Breast cancer patients provided tissue from their axillary draining lymph nodes. The source material was axillary lymph node tissue. The receptors derive from a female donor with breast cancer. Some clones in this sample may be carry-over from other donors' samples.

This clonotype has ten or more counts. The V call is TRBV7-9, the J call TRBJ2-1, with a weak D call TRBD1 (6 bases). Trimming left V 1 base short and J 8 bases short, with 12 bases between. Germline V gene data show CDR1 as SEHNR and CDR2 as FQNEAQ (reference sequence). The CDR3 consists of 14 residues. As DNA, the CDR3 is TGTGCCAGCAGCTTAGGGGGGCAGGTCCATGAGCAGTTCTTC. It yields the protein CASSLGGQVHEQFF. Variable domain in full (rest from reference TRBV7-9 and TRBJ2-1): DTGVSQNPRHKITKRGQNVTFRCDPISEHNRLYWYRQTLGQGPEFLTYFQNEAQLEKSRLLSDRFSAERPKGSFSTLEIQRTEQGDSAMYLCASSLGGQVHEQFFGPGTRLTVL.

As concerns this clonotype: A much larger clone is a single base away; this may be a read error. The chain recombines TRBV27 with TRBJ1-3; 7 bases are a match to TRBD1. CDR1 and CDR2 from the germline V gene are MNHEY and SMNVEV (reference sequence). Trimming took 7 bases from V and 11 from J; bases not matched to a gene: 20. CDR3 length: 16 residues. In DNA, the CDR3 is TGTGCCAGCATGGGTAACGGGACAGAGGGGAGGCACGCCATATATTTT. Protein product: CASMGNGTEGRHAIYF.

The count of this clonotype is one. A much larger clone differs from this one at a single base, so this may be a read error. The chain is built from TRBV30 and TRBJ2-3, with D possibly being TRBD1 or TRBD2 (5 bases each). The CDR3 extends over 13 amino acids. In germline, CDR1 is GTSNPN, CDR2 SVGIG (reference sequence). The CDR3 nucleotides read TGTGCCTGGGGTGTTCTGGGGGCAGATACGCAGTATTTT. Its protein is CAWGVLGADTQYF.

This clonotype was recorded at least ten times. This chain uses TRBV9 with TRBJ1-5; the D gene is possibly TRBD1 (5 bases). This CDR3 region has 14 residues. Trimming cost V 0 bases and J 2 bases, with 6 bases left between them. The germline V gene has CDR1 SGDLS and CDR2 YYNGEE. The CDR3: CASSVAGGNQPQHF. In nucleotides, the CDR3 is TGTGCCAGCAGCGTAGCGGGGGGCAATCAGCCCCAGCATTTT.

Concerning this clonotype itself: A much larger clone is a single base away; this may be a read error. The chain employs TRBV6-4 and TRBJ2-2, with D tentatively TRBD2 (6 bases). CDR1 MRHNA and CDR2 SNTAGT come from the germline V gene. CDR3 length equals 16 residues. The DNA for the CDR3 is TGTGCCAGCAGTCAATCGGGCTATCCGAACACCGGGGGGCTGTTTTTT. Translating it yields CASSQSGYPNTGGLFF.

The chain combines TRBV12-3 or TRBV12-4 with TRBJ1-1; D unresolved. The CDR3 runs 16 residues. Trimming took off 6 bases at V and 3 bases at J, with 20 bases between the two ends. In DNA form, the CDR3 reads TGTGCCAGCAGCCAACCCGGGAGGGCCGGTCACACTGAAGCTTTCTTT. Translated: CASSQPGRAGHTEAFF.

The table lists this clonotype with many counts. The chain uses TRBV20-1 and TRBJ1-4; 10 bases are a match to TRBD1. V dropped 7 bases and J dropped 7; count of bases not matched to a gene: 6. Germline CDR1 is DFQATT and CDR2 is SNEGSKA (reference sequence). The CDR3 has 13 amino acids. CDR3 in amino acids: CSVPGQGTEKLFF. The CDR3, as DNA: TGCAGTGTCCCGGGACAGGGGACTGAAAAACTGTTTTTT.

This clonotype was counted ten times or more. The rearrangement joins TRBV20-1 to TRBJ2-1, with 15 bases lining up with TRBD2. CDR1 and CDR2 (germline): DFQATT, SNEGSKA (reference sequence). CDR3 length: 15 amino acids. With V trimmed by 5 bases and J by 9 bases, 8 bases remained unmatched. DNA of the CDR3: TGCAGTGCTGGGGGGACTAGCGGGGGGAGGGGTGAGCAGTTCTTC. As protein: CSAGGTSGGRGEQFF.